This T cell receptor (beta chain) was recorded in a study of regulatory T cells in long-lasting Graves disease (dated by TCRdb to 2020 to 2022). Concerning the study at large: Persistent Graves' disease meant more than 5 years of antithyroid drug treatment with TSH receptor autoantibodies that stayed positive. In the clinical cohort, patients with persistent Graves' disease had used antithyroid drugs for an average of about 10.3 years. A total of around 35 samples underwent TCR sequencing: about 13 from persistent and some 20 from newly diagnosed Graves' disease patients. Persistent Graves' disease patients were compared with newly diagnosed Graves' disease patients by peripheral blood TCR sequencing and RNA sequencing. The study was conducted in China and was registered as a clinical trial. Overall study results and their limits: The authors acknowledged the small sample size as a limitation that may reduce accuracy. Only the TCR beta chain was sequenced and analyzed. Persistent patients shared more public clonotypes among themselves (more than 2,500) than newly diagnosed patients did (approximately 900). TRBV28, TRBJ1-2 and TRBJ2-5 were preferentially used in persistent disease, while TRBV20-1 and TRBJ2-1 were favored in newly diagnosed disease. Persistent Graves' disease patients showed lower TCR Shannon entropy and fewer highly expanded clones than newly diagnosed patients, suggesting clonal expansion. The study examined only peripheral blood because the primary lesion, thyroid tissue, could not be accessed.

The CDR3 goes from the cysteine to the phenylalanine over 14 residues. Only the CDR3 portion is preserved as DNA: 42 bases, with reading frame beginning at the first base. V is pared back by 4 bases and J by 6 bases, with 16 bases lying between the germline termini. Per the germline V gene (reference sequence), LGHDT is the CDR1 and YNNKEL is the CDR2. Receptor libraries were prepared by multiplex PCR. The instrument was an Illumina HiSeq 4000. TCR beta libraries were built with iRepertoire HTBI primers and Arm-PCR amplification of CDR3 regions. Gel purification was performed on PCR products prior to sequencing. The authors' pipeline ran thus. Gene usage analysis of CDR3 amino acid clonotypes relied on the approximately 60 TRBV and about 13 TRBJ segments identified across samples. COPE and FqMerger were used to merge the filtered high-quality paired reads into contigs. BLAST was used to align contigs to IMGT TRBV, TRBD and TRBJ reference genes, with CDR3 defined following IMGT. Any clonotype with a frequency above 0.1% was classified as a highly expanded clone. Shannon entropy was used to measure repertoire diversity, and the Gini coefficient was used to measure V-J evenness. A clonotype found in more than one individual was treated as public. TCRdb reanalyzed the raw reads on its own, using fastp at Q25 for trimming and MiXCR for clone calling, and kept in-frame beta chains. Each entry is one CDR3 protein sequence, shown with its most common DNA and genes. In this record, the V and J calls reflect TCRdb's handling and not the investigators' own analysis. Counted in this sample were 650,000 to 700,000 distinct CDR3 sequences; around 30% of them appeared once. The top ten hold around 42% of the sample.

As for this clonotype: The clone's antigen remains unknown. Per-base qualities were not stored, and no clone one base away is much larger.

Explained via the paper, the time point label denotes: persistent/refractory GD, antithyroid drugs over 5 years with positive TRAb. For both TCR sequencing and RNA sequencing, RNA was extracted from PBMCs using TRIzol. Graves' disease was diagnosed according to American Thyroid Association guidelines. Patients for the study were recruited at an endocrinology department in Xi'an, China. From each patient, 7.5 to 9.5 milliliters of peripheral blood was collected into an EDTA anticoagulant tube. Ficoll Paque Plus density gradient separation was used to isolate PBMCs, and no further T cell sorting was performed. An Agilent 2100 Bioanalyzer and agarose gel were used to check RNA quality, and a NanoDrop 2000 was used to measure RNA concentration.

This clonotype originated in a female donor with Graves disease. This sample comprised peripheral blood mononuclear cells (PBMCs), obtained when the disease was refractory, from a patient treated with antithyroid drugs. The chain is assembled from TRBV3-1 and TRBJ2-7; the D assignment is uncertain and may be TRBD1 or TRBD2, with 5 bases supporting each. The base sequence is TGTGCCAGCAGCCTGGGACCGGGCAAAGGCGAGCAGTACTTC. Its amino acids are CASSLGPGKGEQYF.